What follows are 29 T cell receptor beta chains derived from one specimen sequenced in a study of CD8 T cells in Susac syndrome. Random-hexamer reverse transcription was applied to about 0.5 to 1 ug RNA. TCRdb passed the immunoSEQ multiplex PCR reads through MiXCR, listing each CDR3 protein once. Of about 70,000 distinct CDR3 sequences detected, around 96% appear once; the ten largest clones hold roughly 0.11%. Material: CD4+ T cells from PBMCs. The receptors originated from a human donor with multiple sclerosis.

V gene TRBV30 combines with J gene TRBJ1-1; 12 bases are a match to TRBD1. This CDR3 contains 16 residues. J lost 4 bases, V lost 3 bases, and 9 bases had no gene match. Germline V gene data show CDR1 as GTSNPN and CDR2 as SVGIG (reference sequence). The CDR3 DNA follows: TGTGCCTGGAGACGGGACAGGGGGCTTCGATCCACTGAAGCTTTCTTT. This codes for CAWRRDRGLRSTEAFF.

The chain is built from TRBV7-2 and TRBJ1-6; 9 bases agree with TRBD1. Germline-derived CDR1 and CDR2 are SGHTA and FQGNSA. V shed 5 bases and J 9 bases; nucleotides not matched to a gene: 5. The length of the CDR3 is 14 residues. CDR3 DNA sequence: TGTGCCAGCAGCGCCGGGACAGGGTCTTCACCCCTCCACTTT. Translated, it gives CASSAGTGSSPLHF.

V is TRBV12-3 or TRBV12-4 and J is TRBJ1-1, with 7 bases fitting TRBD1. Trimming cost V 8 bases and J 6 bases; bases outside gene matches: 3. The CDR3 covers 11 residues. Here the CDR3 DNA reads TGTGCCAGCTACAGGGGTGCTGAAGCTTTCTTT. Its translation: CASYRGAEAFF.

The genes are TRBV27 and TRBJ2-6; D is unclear. The germline V gene encodes CDR1 MNHEY and CDR2 SMNVEV (reference sequence). The V end lost 5 bases, the J end lost 1 base, and 6 bases lay between the germline ends. The CDR3 consists of 14 residues. The CDR3 DNA follows: TGTGCCAGCAGTGCCTTATCTGGGGCCAACGTCCTGACTTTC. It encodes CASSALSGANVLTF.

The rearrangement uses TRBV7-9 and TRBJ1-4, with no clear D. Trimming pared 4 bases from V and 3 bases from J, leaving 12 bases between. The CDR3 totals 15 residues. Germline V gene data show CDR1 as SEHNR and CDR2 as FQNEAQ (reference sequence). The CDR3 nucleotides are TGTGCCAGCAGCTCGTGGTTGAGGGCTAATGAAAAACTGTTTTTT. Protein sequence: CASSSWLRANEKLFF.

The chain couples TRBV12-3 or TRBV12-4 to TRBJ2-2, with D tentatively TRBD1 (5 bases). Trimming removed 7 bases from V and 3 bases from J, with 9 bases in between. The CDR3 is 13 residues long. The CDR3 reads CASNAGYTGELFF. CDR3 in DNA: TGTGCCAGCAACGCAGGGTACACCGGGGAGCTGTTTTTT.

The chain has TRBV12-3 or TRBV12-4 and TRBJ2-7; 11 nucleotides line up with TRBD2. The CDR3 runs to 14 residues. Trimming took 5 bases from V and 2 from J; bases not matched to a gene: 2. CDR3 nucleotide sequence: TGTGCCAGCAGTGTTAGCGGGGGGGCCTACGAGCAGTACTTC. It codes for CASSVSGGAYEQYF.

The chain employs TRBV2 and TRBJ1-2, with a possible D match to TRBD1 (5 bases). Germline V gives CDR1 SNHLY, CDR2 FYNNEI. The ends were cut back, 7 bases at V and 3 bases at J, with 15 bases in the middle. There are 14 residues in the CDR3. CDR3 protein: CASIKGGADYGYTF. CDR3 bases: TGTGCCAGCATTAAGGGAGGGGCGGACTATGGCTACACCTTC.

The gene calls are TRBV5-6 and TRBJ2-6; D is undetermined. CDR1 and CDR2 from the germline V gene are SGHDT and YYEEEE. V gave up 1 base and J gave up 1 base, with 9 bases separating them. The CDR3 runs 16 residues. The CDR3 nucleotides are TGTGCCAGCAGCTTGCGCAGTCTGTCTGGGGCCAACGTCCTGACTTTC. Translated: CASSLRSLSGANVLTF.

The chain recombines TRBV24-1 with TRBJ2-1; tentatively, D is TRBD1 (5 bases). The germline CDR1 and CDR2 sequences are KGHDR and SFDVKD. The CDR3 is made up of 14 amino acids. V shed 4 bases and J shed 6 bases, with 12 bases lying between them. As DNA, the CDR3 is TGTGCCACCAGTGACCCCCGCCAGGGCAATGAGCAGTTCTTC. Its translation: CATSDPRQGNEQFF.

This rearrangement joins TRBV20-1 to TRBJ2-7; D uncertain. Trimming took off 3 bases at V and 0 bases at J, with 12 bases between the two ends. This CDR3 is built from 14 residues. The germline CDR1 and CDR2 sequences are DFQATT and SNEGSKA (reference sequence). The CDR3 DNA is TGCAGTGCTAGGAATGACGGCAGCTCCTACGAGCAGTACTTC. As protein: CSARNDGSSYEQYF.

The V call is TRBV4-2, the J call TRBJ2-7; D is unclear. V was clipped by 0 bases and J by 7 bases, with 4 bases between them. Germline values: CDR1 LGHNA, CDR2 YNFKEQ. The CDR3 totals 11 residues. The CDR3 loop reads CASSQEQEQYF. The CDR3 nucleotides read TGTGCCAGCAGCCAAGAACAGGAGCAGTACTTC.

The chain carries TRBV5-6 and TRBJ2-5; 12 positions match TRBD2. This CDR3 has 18 amino acids. V dropped 0 bases and J dropped 4; count of bases not matched to a gene: 10. Germline-derived CDR1 and CDR2 are SGHDT and YYEEEE. CDR3 region: CASSLALAGGQARETQYF. The CDR3 bases are TGTGCCAGCAGCTTGGCGCTAGCGGGGGGGCAGGCGCGAGAGACCCAGTACTTC.

The chain couples TRBV5-1 to TRBJ2-5, with 13 bases lining up with TRBD2. CDR1 is SGHRS and CDR2 is YFSETQ in the germline V gene. The V and J ends lost 4 bases and 2 bases, in that order; junction bases with no gene match: 5. CDR3 length: 16 amino acids. CDR3 residues: CASSRGLAGEQETQYF. CDR3 DNA sequence: TGCGCCAGCAGCCGAGGACTAGCGGGGGAGCAAGAGACCCAGTACTTC.

V gene TRBV11-3 combines with J gene TRBJ1-1; D ambiguous. The CDR3 totals 13 residues. Germline V CDR1 and CDR2: SGHNT, YENEEA. V was shortened by 4 bases and J by 1 base, with 7 bases between the two germline ends. The CDR3 protein is CASSSTQNTEAFF. CDR3 bases: TGTGCCAGCAGCTCCACACAGAACACTGAAGCTTTCTTT.

This rearrangement joins TRBV28 to TRBJ2-5, with a weak D call TRBD1 (5 bases). The V end was cut by 6 bases, the J end by 4 bases, with 15 bases between. The CDR3 has 14 amino acids. Germline lookup yields CDR1 MDHEN and CDR2 SYDVKM. CDR3 DNA sequence: TGTGCCAGCAGCTTACCTAGGGGCTTAGAGACCCAGTACTTC. Its translation is CASSLPRGLETQYF.

The chain links TRBV2 to TRBJ1-2, with 10 bases fitting TRBD1. J was trimmed by 5 bases and V by 4 bases; bases with no gene match: 10. CDR1 and CDR2 from the germline V gene are SNHLY and FYNNEI. CDR3 size: 16 residues. This chain's CDR3 is CASSAGLRTGGYGYTF. CDR3 bases: TGTGCCAGCAGTGCAGGGTTGCGGACAGGGGGTTATGGCTACACCTTC.

The gene calls are TRBV3-1 and TRBJ1-2, with D possibly TRBD1 on 6 matching bases. The CDR3 is 15 amino acids. The V and J ends lost 1 base and 2 bases respectively, with 11 bases between them. The V gene's germline CDR1 is LGHDT and CDR2 YNNKEL (reference sequence). The CDR3 coding sequence is TGTGCCAGCAGCCAAGGAGGACAGCCAAACTATGGCTACACCTTC. Translated, it gives CASSQGGQPNYGYTF.

Concerning this clonotype itself: At one boundary the junction diverges from the germline segment, which might be a read error. V usage is TRBV20-1 and J usage is TRBJ1-2; D may be TRBD1 (5 bases). The CDR3 is made up of 14 amino acids. Germline lookup yields CDR1 DFQATT and CDR2 SNEGSKA (reference sequence). The CDR3: CSVRWGRHRAQNTF. Here the CDR3 DNA reads TGCAGTGTTAGATGGGGCCGACACCGGGCCCAAAACACCTTC.

This clonotype has only one observation. This chain connects TRBV12-3 or TRBV12-4 to TRBJ1-2; D gene uncertain. V was cut by 5 bases and J by 6 bases, with 13 bases left in between. This CDR3 contains 13 residues. This CDR3 reads CASSASRQNGYTF. CDR3 sequence (DNA): TGTGCCAGCAGTGCGTCTAGGCAGAATGGCTACACCTTC.

V is TRBV24-1 and J is TRBJ2-2, with unresolved D. Germline V CDR1 and CDR2: KGHDR, SFDVKD. CDR3 length: 13 amino acids. V shed 4 bases and J shed 5 bases, with 7 bases lying between them. The chain's CDR3 is CATSDRPTGELFF. The CDR3 nucleotides are TGTGCCACCAGTGACCGGCCGACCGGGGAGCTGTTTTTT.

The rearrangement uses TRBV24-1 and TRBJ2-1; 10 bases match TRBD1. Germline CDR1 KGHDR, CDR2 SFDVKD. The J segment lost 5 bases and the V segment lost 1 base, leaving 4 bases of the junction unmatched. The CDR3 is 16 residues long. Here the CDR3 reads CATSDFGTGVHNEQFF. The DNA of the CDR3 is TGTGCCACCAGTGATTTCGGGACAGGGGTGCACAATGAGCAGTTCTTC.

V and J are TRBV12-3 or TRBV12-4 and TRBJ2-7; D is unresolved. This CDR3 is built from 14 residues. V gave up 2 bases and J gave up 6 bases, with 14 bases separating them. CDR3 protein: CASSLRGRAGEQYF. For the CDR3, the DNA is TGTGCCAGCAGTTTACGCGGAAGAGCCGGCGAGCAGTACTTC.

This clonotype came up a few times. The chain recombines TRBV30 with TRBJ1-6; TRBD1 matches at 8 bases. CDR3 length equals 14 residues. V gave up 3 bases and J gave up 10 bases; unmatched junction bases: 8. Germline V CDR1 and CDR2: GTSNPN, SVGIG (reference sequence). For the CDR3, the DNA is TGTGCCTGGAGGGCAGACAGGGGCCCATCACCCCTCCACTTT. Protein sequence: CAWRADRGPSPLHF.

This chain's CDR3 is CSVEGQGDEQYF. CDR3 sequence (DNA): TGCAGCGTTGAGGGACAAGGGGACGAGCAGTACTTC. The chain joins TRBV29-1 to TRBJ2-7; a weak D match, TRBD1 (6 bases). Trimming removed 3 bases at V and 5 bases at J, with 11 bases between. CDR3 length equals 12 residues. CDR1 and CDR2 (germline): SQVTM, ANQGSEA.

The CDR3 here is CASSQDVKGIKAFF. Here the CDR3 DNA reads TGTGCCAGCAGCCAAGATGTTAAAGGGATAAAAGCTTTCTTT. The chain employs TRBV3-1 and TRBJ1-1; D not resolved. Germline V gene data show CDR1 as LGHDT and CDR2 as YNNKEL (reference sequence). The CDR3 has 14 amino acids. Trimming removed 0 bases from V and 9 bases from J, with 14 bases in between.

The V call is TRBV3-1, the J call TRBJ2-1, with D possibly TRBD1 on 5 matching bases. The CDR3 spans 14 residues. CDR1 is LGHDT and CDR2 is YNNKEL in the germline V gene (reference sequence). V lost 4 bases and J lost 5, with 12 bases in between. The CDR3 DNA follows: TGTGCCAGCAGCCGTAGGGGCGGTAACAATGAGCAGTTCTTC. Translated: CASSRRGGNNEQFF.

The chain joins TRBV6-5 to TRBJ2-2; possible D gene TRBD2, 6 bases. Deletions cut 0 bases from V and 6 bases from J, with 8 bases between. This CDR3 region has 14 residues. The V gene's germline CDR1 is MNHEY and CDR2 SVGAGI. This chain's CDR3 is CASSYSRGSGELFF. In DNA form, the CDR3 reads TGTGCCAGCAGTTACTCCCGGGGGTCCGGGGAGCTGTTTTTT.

The chain is built from TRBV13 and TRBJ2-5; TRBD1 matches 7 bases. The CDR3 is made up of 13 amino acids. Germline V CDR1 and CDR2: PRHDT, FYEKMQ (reference sequence). V shed 3 bases, J shed 5 bases, and the junction held 3 bases outside the gene matches. This CDR3 is CASSLGTVETQYF. The CDR3 coding sequence is TGTGCCAGCAGCTTGGGGACAGTGGAGACCCAGTACTTC.